This T cell receptor (beta chain) was captured by sequencing in a study of blood T cell repertoires in COVID-19 (TCRdb year 2020). Study-wide context: Samples covering the acute and convalescent phases of COVID-19 were provided by collaborators in the United States, Italy and Spain. A freely available public database, intended as a resource for researchers studying the immune response to SARS-CoV-2, is where the repertoires were released. The prospective study material was composed of cDNA or gDNA derived from T cells, B-cell-depleted T cells, or PBMCs. A de-identified subject ID, COVID-19 status, age in years and sex were almost always included in the sample metadata. HLA class I and class II types, where available, came from metadata supplied by the sample provider rather than from assay-based typing. The samples were drawn from two sources: the first 160 participants of the ongoing ImmuneRACE study, and 950 to 1,500 subjects contributed by 6 global collaborators. The dataset comprised deeply sampled blood TCRbeta repertoires from subjects exposed to, actively infected with, or recovered from COVID-19.

Remarks on this clone: Which antigen it targets is not known. No quality values exist for individual bases; no much larger clone is one base distant.

TCRbeta CDR3 regions were amplified from genomic DNA using the immunoSEQ Assay, a bias-controlled multiplex PCR. As for the authors' bioinformatics: Nucleated cell counts per sample were estimated from amplification of reference gene primers within the assay. To quantify the absolute abundance of each unique TCRbeta CDR3 rearrangement, sequence reads were collapsed and filtered. For each sample, productive Simpson clonality was calculated by taking the square root of Simpson's diversity index across productive rearrangements. Sourced from immuneACCESS, this table was stored by TCRdb with only in-frame sequences that have V and J called. A share of the clones is absent; for the studies checked, an unresolved V gene accounts for under half, and the remainder has no known explanation. The DNA gave D and trimming, while V, J and clone size come from that table. This sample has fewer than 250,000 clones in its table, and roughly 90% of those were observed once. Around 15% of the sample is held by the ten biggest clonotypes.

Here is what the overall study found, with its caveats: Clinical and demographic metadata were provided uncurated, with the amount varying by source and participant.

Participants in the prospective study were aged 18 to 89 years, lived in more than 20 United States geographic areas, and enrolled through a virtual design. To assign participants to cohorts, the prospective study relied on clinical history that participants themselves reported in a screening survey and a study questionnaire. Exposed participants had been in contact, within 2 weeks of entering the study, with a person who had a PCR-confirmed or clinician-diagnosed case of COVID-19. In the prospective study, mobile phlebotomists collected whole blood, serum and a nasopharyngeal or oropharyngeal swab from each participant. Participants in the prospective study had the option to provide additional blood draws and questionnaires over an approximately 2-month period. Blood samples from the prospective study were shipped frozen or at room temperature prior to DNA extraction. The CDR1 and CDR2 encoded by the germline V gene (reference sequence) are GTSNPN and SVGIG. There are 13 amino acids in the CDR3, from cysteine to phenylalanine inclusive. The read is trimmed to its CDR3 DNA, 39 bases read in frame from base 1. Trimming leaves V shorter by 5 bases and J shorter by 8 bases, with the junction holding 5 bases beyond the gene matches.

This TCR was sampled from a man aged 30-40 years who had been exposed to COVID-19. Material: PBMCs or T cells enriched from blood (not recorded which). The sequence is built from TRBV30 and TRBJ1-6; TRBD1 lines up with 8 middle nucleotides. The nucleotide sequence is given as TGTGCCTGGGGACAGGGAAAGGATTCACCCCTCCACTTT. This sequence encodes CAWGQGKDSPLHF. The entire variable domain, with the stretches around the CDR3 drawn from the reference TRBV30 and TRBJ1-6 proteins, is SQTIHQWPATLVQPVGSPLSLECTVEGTSNPNLYWYRQAAGRGLQLLFYSVGIGQISSEVPQNLSASRPQDRQFILSSKKLLLSDSGFYLCAWGQGKDSPLHFGNGTRLTVT.